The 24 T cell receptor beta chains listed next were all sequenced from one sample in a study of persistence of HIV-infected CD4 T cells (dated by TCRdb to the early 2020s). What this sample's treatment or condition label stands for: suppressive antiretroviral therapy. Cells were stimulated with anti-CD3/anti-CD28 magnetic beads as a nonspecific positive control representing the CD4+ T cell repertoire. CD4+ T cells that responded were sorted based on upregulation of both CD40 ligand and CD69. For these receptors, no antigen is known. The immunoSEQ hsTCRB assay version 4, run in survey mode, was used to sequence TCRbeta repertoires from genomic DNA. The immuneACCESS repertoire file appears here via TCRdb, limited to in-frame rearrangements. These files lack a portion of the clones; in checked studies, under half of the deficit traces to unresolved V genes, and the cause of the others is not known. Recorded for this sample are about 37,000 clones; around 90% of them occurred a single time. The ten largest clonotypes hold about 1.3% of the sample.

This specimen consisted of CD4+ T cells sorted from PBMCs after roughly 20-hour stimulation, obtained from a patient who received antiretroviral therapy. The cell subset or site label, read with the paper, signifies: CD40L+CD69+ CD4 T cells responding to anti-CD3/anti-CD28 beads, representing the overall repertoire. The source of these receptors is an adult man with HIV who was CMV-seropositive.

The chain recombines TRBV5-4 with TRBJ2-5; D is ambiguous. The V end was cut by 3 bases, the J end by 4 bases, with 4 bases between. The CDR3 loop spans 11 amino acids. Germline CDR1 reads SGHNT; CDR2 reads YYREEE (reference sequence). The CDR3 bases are TGTGCCAGCAGCTCGATAGAGACCCAGTACTTC. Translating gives CASSSIETQYF.

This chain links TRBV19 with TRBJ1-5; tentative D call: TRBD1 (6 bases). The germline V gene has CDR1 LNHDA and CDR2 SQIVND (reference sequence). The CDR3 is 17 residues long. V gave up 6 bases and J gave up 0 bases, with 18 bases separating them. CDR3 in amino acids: CASSRKRGGNSNQPQHF. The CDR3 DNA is TGTGCCAGTAGCCGAAAGAGAGGGGGGAATAGCAATCAGCCCCAGCATTTT.

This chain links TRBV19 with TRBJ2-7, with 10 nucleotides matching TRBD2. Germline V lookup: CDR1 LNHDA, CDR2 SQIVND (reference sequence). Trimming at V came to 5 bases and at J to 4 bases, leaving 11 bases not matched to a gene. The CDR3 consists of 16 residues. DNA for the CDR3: TGTGCCAGTAGTCCCGGACGGACTAGCGGAAGATACGAGCAGTACTTC. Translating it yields CASSPGRTSGRYEQYF.

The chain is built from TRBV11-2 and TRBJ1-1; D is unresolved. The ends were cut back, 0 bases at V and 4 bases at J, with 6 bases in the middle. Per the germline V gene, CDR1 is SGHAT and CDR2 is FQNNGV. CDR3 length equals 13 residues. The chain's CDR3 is CASSLDLRTEAFF. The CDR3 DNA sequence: TGTGCCAGCAGCTTAGATTTGCGCACTGAAGCTTTCTTT.

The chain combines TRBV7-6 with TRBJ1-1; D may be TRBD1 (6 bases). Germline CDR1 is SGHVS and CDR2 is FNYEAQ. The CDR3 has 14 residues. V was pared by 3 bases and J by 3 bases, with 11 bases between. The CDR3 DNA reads TGTGCCAGCAGCTTCAGGGGCGGAGACACTGAAGCTTTCTTT. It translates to CASSFRGGDTEAFF. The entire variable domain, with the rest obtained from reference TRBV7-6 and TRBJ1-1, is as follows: GAGVSQSPRYKVTKRGQDVALRCDPISGHVSLYWYRQALGQGPEFLTYFNYEAQQDKSGLPNDRFSAERPEGSISTLTIQRTEQRDSAMYRCASSFRGGDTEAFFGQGTRLTVV.

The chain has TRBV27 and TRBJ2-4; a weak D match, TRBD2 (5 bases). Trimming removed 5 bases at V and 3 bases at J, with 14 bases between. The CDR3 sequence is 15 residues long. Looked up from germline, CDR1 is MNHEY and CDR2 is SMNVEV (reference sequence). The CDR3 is CASSTGTAIKNIQYF. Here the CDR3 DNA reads TGTGCCAGCAGTACGGGAACAGCGATCAAAAACATTCAGTACTTC.

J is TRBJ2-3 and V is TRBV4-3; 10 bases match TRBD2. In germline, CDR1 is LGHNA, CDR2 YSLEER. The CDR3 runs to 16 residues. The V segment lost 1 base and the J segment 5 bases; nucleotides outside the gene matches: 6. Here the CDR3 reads CASSQAAGGPGDTQYF. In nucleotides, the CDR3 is TGCGCCAGCAGCCAAGCAGCGGGAGGGCCCGGAGATACGCAGTATTTT.

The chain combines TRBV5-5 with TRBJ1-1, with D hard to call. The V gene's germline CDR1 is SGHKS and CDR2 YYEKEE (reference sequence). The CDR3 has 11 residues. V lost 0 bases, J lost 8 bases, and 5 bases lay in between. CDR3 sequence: CASSLAVEAFF. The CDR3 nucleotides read TGTGCCAGCAGCTTGGCTGTAGAAGCTTTCTTT.

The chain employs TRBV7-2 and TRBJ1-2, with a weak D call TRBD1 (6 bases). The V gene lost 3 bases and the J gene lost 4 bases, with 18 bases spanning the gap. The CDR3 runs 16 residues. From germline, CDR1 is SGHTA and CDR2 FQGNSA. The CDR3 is CASSLVRETGSYGYTF. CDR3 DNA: TGTGCCAGCAGCTTGGTCCGTGAGACAGGCTCCTATGGCTACACCTTC.

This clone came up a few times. The CDR3 loop is CASRGAGGMNTEAFF. DNA for the CDR3: TGTGCCAGTAGGGGGGCAGGGGGTATGAACACTGAAGCTTTCTTT. The gene calls are TRBV19 and TRBJ1-1, with TRBD1 matching over 7 bases. This CDR3 region has 15 residues. The V segment lost 6 bases and the J segment 0 bases; nucleotides outside the gene matches: 7. Germline loops: CDR1 LNHDA, CDR2 SQIVND (reference sequence).

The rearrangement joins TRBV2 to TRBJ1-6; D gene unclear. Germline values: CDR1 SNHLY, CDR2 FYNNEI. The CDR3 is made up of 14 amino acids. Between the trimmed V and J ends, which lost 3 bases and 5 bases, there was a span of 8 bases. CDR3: CASSDRLNNSPLHF. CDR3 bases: TGTGCCAGCAGTGACAGATTGAATAATTCACCCCTCCACTTT.

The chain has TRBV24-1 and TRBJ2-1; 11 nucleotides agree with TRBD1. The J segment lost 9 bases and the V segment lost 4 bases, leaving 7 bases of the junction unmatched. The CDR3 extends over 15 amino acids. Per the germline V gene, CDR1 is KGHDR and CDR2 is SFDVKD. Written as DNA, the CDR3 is TGTGCCACCAGTGACTCCGGACAGGGGGCGACTGAGCAGTTCTTC. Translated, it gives CATSDSGQGATEQFF.

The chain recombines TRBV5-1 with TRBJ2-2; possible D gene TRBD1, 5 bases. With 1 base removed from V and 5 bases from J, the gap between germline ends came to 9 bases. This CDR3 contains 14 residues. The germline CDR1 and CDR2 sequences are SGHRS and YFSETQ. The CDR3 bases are TGCGCCAGCAGCTTGAATGCAGGGACCGGGGAGCTGTTTTTT. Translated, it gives CASSLNAGTGELFF.

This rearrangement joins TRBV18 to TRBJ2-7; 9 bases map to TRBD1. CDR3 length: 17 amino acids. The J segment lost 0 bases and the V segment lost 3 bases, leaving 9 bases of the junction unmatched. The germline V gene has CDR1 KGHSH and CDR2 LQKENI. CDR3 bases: TGTGCCAGCTCACCCGAACGACCGGGACAGGGCTCCTACGAGCAGTACTTC. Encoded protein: CASSPERPGQGSYEQYF.

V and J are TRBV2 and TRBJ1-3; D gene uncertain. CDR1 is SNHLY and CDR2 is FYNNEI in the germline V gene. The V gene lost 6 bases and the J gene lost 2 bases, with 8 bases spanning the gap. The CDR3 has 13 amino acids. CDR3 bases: TGTGCCAGCAGGTTCGATACTGGAAACACCATATATTTT. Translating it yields CASRFDTGNTIYF.

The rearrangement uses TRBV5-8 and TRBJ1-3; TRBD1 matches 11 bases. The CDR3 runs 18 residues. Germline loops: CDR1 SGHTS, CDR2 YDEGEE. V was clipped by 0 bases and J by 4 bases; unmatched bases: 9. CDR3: CASSLGTGGPGSGNTIYF. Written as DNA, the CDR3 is TGTGCCAGCAGCTTGGGGACAGGGGGCCCGGGGTCCGGAAACACCATATATTTT.

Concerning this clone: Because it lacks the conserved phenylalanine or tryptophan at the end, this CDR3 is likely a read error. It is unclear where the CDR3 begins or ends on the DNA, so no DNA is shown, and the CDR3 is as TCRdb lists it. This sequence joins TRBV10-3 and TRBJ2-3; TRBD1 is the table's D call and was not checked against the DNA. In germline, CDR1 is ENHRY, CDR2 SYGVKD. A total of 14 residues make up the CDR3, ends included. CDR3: CAISESPGIATVWV.

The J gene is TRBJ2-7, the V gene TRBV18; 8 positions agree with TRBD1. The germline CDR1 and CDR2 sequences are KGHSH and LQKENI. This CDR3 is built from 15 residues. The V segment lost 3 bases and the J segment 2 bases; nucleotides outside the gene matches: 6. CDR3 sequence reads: CASSPGGTGAYEQYF. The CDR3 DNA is TGTGCCAGCTCACCCGGCGGGACAGGTGCCTACGAGCAGTACTTC.

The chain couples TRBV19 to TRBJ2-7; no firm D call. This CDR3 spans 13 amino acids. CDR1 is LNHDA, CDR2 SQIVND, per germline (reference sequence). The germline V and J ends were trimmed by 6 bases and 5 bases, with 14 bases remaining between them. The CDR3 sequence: CASSRRAADEQYF. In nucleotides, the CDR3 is TGTGCCAGTAGCCGCCGGGCAGCCGACGAGCAGTACTTC. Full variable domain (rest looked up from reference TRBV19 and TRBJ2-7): DGGITQSPKYLFRKEGQNVTLSCEQNLNHDAMYWYRQDPGQGLRLIYYSQIVNDFQKGDIAEGYSVSREKKESFPLTVTSAQKNPTAFYLCASSRRAADEQYFGPGTRLTVT.

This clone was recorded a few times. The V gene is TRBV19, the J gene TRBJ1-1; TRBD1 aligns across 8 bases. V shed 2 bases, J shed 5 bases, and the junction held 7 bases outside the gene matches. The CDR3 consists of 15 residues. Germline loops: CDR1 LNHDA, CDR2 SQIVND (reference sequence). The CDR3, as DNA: TGTGCCAGTAGTATATTGGCACAGGGGGTTACTGAAGCTTTCTTT. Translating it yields CASSILAQGVTEAFF. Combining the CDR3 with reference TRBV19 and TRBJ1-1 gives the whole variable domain DGGITQSPKYLFRKEGQNVTLSCEQNLNHDAMYWYRQDPGQGLRLIYYSQIVNDFQKGDIAEGYSVSREKKESFPLTVTSAQKNPTAFYLCASSILAQGVTEAFFGQGTRLTVV.

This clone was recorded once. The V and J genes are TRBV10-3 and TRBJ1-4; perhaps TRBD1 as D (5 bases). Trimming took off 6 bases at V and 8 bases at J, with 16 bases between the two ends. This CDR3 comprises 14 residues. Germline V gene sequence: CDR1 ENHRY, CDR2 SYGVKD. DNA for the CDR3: TGTGCCATCAGGGAGGGTGGGGGTTCGGAAAAACTGTTTTTT. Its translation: CAIREGGGSEKLFF.

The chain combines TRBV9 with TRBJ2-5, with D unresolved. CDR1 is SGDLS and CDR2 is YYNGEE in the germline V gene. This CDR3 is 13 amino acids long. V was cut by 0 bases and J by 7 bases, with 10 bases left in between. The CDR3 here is CASSVGQLATQYF. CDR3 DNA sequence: TGTGCCAGCAGCGTAGGGCAACTCGCGACCCAGTACTTC. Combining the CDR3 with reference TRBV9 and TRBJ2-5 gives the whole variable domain DSGVTQTPKHLITATGQRVTLRCSPRSGDLSVYWYQQSLDQGLQFLIQYYNGEERAKGNILERFSAQQFPDLHSELNLSSLELGDSALYFCASSVGQLATQYFGPGTRLLVL.

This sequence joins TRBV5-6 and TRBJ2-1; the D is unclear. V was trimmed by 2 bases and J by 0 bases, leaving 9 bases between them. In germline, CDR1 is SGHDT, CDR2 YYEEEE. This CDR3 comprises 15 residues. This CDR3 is CASSFLEDSYNEQFF. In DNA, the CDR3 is TGTGCCAGCAGCTTCCTAGAGGACTCCTACAATGAGCAGTTCTTC.

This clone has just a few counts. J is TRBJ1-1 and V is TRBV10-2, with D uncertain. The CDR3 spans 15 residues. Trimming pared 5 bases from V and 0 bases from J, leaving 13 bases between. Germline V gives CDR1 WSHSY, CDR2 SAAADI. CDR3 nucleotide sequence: TGCGCCAGCAGTCCCCGCGAAGGGATGAACACTGAAGCTTTCTTT. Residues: CASSPREGMNTEAFF.